The 8 T cell receptor beta chains in this list originate from one sample, sequenced in a study of beta chain features in type 1 diabetes (dated by TCRdb to 2016 to 2019). These TCRs are of unknown antigen specificity. Findings and caveats that apply to the study as a whole: In all four CD4+ subsets, TCRB CDR3 length was moderately but significantly shorter in type 1 diabetes patients.

Library prep was done by the immunoSEQ multiplex PCR assay. The entire amount of isolated RNA was reverse transcribed using the High Capacity cDNA Reverse Transcription Kit, so the sequenced TCRB transcripts were expressed ones. Held by TCRdb, this immuneACCESS table contains in-frame sequences only and omits some clones. Under half of the omission traces to an unresolved V gene where checked; the cause of the rest is unknown. The sample includes a few hundred thousand clones, with approximately 10% observed a single time. More than 0.015% of the sample belongs to the ten largest clones. The sample consisted of naive CD4+ T cells from blood. This specimen's cell subset or site label, per the study, means: true naive CD4+ T cells. All receptors derive from a man aged 25 to 40 with type 1 diabetes.

This clone showed up just a few times. The chain has TRBV5-4 and TRBJ1-2; the match to TRBD1 covers 10 bases. The germline V gene has CDR1 SGHNT and CDR2 YYREEE (reference sequence). V was pared by 5 bases and J by 3 bases, with 4 bases of the junction left unmatched. The length of the CDR3 is 14 residues. CDR3 bases: TGTGCCAGCAGTTCCGGGACAGGGGACTATGGCTACACCTTC. It yields the protein CASSSGTGDYGYTF.

V usage is TRBV5-6 and J usage is TRBJ2-6, with D unclear. V was trimmed by 2 bases and J by 0 bases, leaving 9 bases between them. The CDR3 consists of 16 residues. Germline V CDR1 and CDR2: SGHDT, YYEEEE. CDR3 DNA sequence: TGTGCCAGCAGCTTCTCGAGTCACTCTGGGGCCAACGTCCTGACTTTC. Amino acids: CASSFSSHSGANVLTF.

This rearrangement joins TRBV10-2 to TRBJ1-1; D unresolved. Germline V CDR1 and CDR2: WSHSY, SAAADI. This CDR3 has 11 amino acids. V lost 7 bases and J lost 8, with 11 bases in between. CDR3 DNA: TGCGCCAGCATGTTTCTTGCGGAAGCTTTCTTT. Its translation is CASMFLAEAFF.

This clone was seen a handful of times. The genes are TRBV29-1 and TRBJ1-5; D unresolved. The CDR3 is made up of 14 amino acids. V was pared by 0 bases and J by 4 bases, with 10 bases between. Looked up from germline, CDR1 is SQVTM and CDR2 is ANQGSEA. CDR3 protein: CSVEDEGENQPQHF. DNA for the CDR3: TGCAGCGTTGAAGATGAGGGCGAGAATCAGCCCCAGCATTTT. The whole variable domain, filled in from reference TRBV29-1 and TRBJ1-5, reads SAVISQKPSRDICQRGTSLTIQCQVDSQVTMMFWYRQQPGQSLTLIATANQGSEATYESGFVIDKFPISRPNLTFSTLTVSNMSPEDSSIYLCSVEDEGENQPQHFGDGTRLSIL.

CDR3 sequence: CASSEFSGNYNEQFF. CDR3 DNA sequence: TGTGCCAGCAGTGAATTTAGCGGGAACTACAATGAGCAGTTCTTC. The chain employs TRBV6-1 and TRBJ2-1, with 8 bases aligning to TRBD2. Germline assignment: CDR1 MNHNS and CDR2 SASEGT. There are 15 residues in the CDR3. The J segment lost 3 bases and the V segment lost 2 bases, leaving 3 bases of the junction unmatched.

The chain links TRBV5-1 to TRBJ2-7; possible D gene TRBD2, 6 bases. The CDR3 is made up of 14 amino acids. V lost 4 bases to trimming and J lost 6 bases, with 17 bases between them. Looked up from germline, CDR1 is SGHRS and CDR2 is YFSETQ. The CDR3 DNA follows: TGCGCCAGCAGCCACGGGACTTCTCGTGGCGAGCAGTACTTC. As protein: CASSHGTSRGEQYF.

The chain is built from TRBV9 and TRBJ2-1; D possibly corresponds to TRBD2 (6 bases). The CDR3 contains 14 residues. Trimming removed 3 bases from V and 5 bases from J, with 12 bases in between. CDR1 is SGDLS, CDR2 YYNGEE, per germline. The CDR3 nucleotides are TGTGCCAGCAGCGCACTGCGGGGAAACAATGAGCAGTTCTTC. Residues: CASSALRGNNEQFF.

Written as DNA, the CDR3 is TGTGCCAGCACCCTGGCAGGGCAAAACACTGAAGCTTTCTTT. It specifies CASTLAGQNTEAFF. The rearrangement uses TRBV6-6 and TRBJ1-1, with D possibly matching TRBD1 (5 bases). V lost 7 bases and J 2 bases, leaving 14 bases between the germline ends. Germline V lookup: CDR1 MNHNY, CDR2 SVGAGI (reference sequence). CDR3 length: 14 amino acids.